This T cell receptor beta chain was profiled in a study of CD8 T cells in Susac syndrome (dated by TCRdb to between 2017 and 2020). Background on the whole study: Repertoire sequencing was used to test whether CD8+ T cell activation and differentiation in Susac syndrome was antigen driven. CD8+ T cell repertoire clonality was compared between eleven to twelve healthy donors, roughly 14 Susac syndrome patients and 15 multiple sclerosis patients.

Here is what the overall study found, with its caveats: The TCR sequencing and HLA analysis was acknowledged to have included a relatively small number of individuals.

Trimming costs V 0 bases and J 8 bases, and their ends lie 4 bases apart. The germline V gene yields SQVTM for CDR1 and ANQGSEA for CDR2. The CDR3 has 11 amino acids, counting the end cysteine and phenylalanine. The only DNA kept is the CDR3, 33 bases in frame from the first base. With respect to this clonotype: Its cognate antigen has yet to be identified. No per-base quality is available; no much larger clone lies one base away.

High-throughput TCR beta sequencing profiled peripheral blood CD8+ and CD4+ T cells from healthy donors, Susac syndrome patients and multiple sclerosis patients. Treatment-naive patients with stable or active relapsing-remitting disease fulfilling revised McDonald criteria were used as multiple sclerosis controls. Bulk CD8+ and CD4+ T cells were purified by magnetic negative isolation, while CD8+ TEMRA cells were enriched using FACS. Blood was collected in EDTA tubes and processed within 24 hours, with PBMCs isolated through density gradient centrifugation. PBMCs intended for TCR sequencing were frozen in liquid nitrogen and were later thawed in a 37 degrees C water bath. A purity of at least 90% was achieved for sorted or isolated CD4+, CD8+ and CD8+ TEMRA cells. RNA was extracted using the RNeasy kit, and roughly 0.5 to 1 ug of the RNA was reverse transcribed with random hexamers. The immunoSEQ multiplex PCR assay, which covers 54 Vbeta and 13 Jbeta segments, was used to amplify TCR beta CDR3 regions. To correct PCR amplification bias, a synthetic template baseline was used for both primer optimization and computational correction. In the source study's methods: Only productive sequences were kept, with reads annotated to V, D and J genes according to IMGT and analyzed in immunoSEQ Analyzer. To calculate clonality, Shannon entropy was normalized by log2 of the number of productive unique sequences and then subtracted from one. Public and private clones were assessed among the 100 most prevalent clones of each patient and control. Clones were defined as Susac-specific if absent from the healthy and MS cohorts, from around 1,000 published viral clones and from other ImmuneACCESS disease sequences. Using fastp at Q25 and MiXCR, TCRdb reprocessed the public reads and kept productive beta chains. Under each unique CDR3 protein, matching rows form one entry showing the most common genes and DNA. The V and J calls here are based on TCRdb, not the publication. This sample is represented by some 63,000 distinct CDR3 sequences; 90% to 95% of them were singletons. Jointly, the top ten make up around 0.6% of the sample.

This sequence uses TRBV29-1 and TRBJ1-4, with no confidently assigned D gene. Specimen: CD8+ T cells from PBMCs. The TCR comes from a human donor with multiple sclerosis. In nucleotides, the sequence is TGCAGCGTTGAAGAGGGGGAAAAACTGTTTTTT. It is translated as CSVEEGEKLFF.